This TCR beta chain emerged from a study of CD8+ T cells in alopecia areata. CDR1 and CDR2 (germline): GTSNPN, SVGIG (reference sequence). V was trimmed by 2 bases and J by 7 bases, leaving 15 bases between them. The CDR3 consists of 13 residues. This clone was seen only a few times. Sequencing relied on a cDNA template that was reverse transcribed from extracted RNA. Clones were sequenced by immunoSEQ multiplex PCR, and TCRdb holds only the in-frame ones, with some missing. The sample has 100,000 to 150,000 clones; 30% to 40% are singletons. What was sequenced was CD4+ T cells sorted from blood. The sequence came from a human donor with alopecia areata. The chain joins TRBV30 to TRBJ2-7; unclear D gene. The CDR3 nucleotides are TGTGCCTGGAGTTTGGGTGTGGAAATGGAGCAGTACTTC. Protein: CAWSLGVEMEQYF.